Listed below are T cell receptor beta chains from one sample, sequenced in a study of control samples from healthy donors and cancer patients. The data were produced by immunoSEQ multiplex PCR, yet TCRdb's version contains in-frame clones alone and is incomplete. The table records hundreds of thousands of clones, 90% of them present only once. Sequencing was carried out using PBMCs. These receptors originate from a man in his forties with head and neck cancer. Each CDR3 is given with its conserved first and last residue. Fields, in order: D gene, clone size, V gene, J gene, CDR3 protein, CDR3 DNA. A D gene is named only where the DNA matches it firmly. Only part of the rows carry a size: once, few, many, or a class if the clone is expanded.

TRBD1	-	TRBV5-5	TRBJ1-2	CASSVPNRGRDGYTF	TGTGCCAGCAGCGTGCCCAACAGGGGGCGCGATGGCTACACCTTC
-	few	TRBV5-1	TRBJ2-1	CASSSRDFSYNEQFF	TGCGCCAGCAGCTCCCGGGACTTCTCCTACAATGAGCAGTTCTTC
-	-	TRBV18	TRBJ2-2	CASSSGRGELFF	TGTGCCAGCTCATCGGGTAGAGGGGAGCTGTTTTTT
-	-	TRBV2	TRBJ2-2	CASSVSRGFTGELFF	TGTGCCAGCAGTGTGTCCAGGGGCTTCACCGGGGAGCTGTTTTTT
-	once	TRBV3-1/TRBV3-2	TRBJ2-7	CASSRLDRTYEQYF	TGTGCCAGCAGTCGACTTGACAGAACCTACGAGCAGTACTTC
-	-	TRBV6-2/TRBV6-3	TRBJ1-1	CASSHDWKEMNTEAFF	TGTGCCAGCAGCCACGATTGGAAGGAAATGAACACTGAAGCTTTCTTT
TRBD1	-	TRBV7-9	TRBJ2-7	CASSPDRGRPHRPYEQYF	TGTGCCAGCAGCCCAGACAGGGGGCGACCCCATAGGCCTTACGAGCAGTACTTC
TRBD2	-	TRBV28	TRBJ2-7	CASYVAGSSYEQYF	TGTGCCAGCTACGTAGCGGGATCTAGCTACGAGCAGTACTTC
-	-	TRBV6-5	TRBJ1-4	CASTRSRATNEKLFF	TGTGCCAGCACCCGGAGTCGGGCGACTAATGAAAAACTGTTTTTT
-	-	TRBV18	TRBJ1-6	CASSTGFQNSPLHF	TGTGCCAGCTCAACAGGGTTCCAAAATTCACCCCTCCACTTT
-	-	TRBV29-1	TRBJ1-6	CSARSSYNSPLHF	TGCAGCGCCCGTAGCTCCTATAATTCACCCCTCCACTTT
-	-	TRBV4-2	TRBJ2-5	CASSQASGLEQETQYF	TGTGCCAGCAGCCAGGCTTCGGGACTCGAGCAAGAGACCCAGTACTTC
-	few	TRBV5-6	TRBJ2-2	CASSAGTHAAGELFF	TGTGCCAGCAGCGCCGGGACCCACGCCGCCGGGGAGCTGTTTTTT
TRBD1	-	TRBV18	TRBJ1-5	CASSPTPGQTNQPQHF	TGTGCCAGCTCACCTACTCCGGGACAGACCAATCAGCCCCAGCATTTT
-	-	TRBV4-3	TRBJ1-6	CASRTANSPLHF	TGCGCCAGCAGAACAGCAAATTCACCCCTCCACTTT